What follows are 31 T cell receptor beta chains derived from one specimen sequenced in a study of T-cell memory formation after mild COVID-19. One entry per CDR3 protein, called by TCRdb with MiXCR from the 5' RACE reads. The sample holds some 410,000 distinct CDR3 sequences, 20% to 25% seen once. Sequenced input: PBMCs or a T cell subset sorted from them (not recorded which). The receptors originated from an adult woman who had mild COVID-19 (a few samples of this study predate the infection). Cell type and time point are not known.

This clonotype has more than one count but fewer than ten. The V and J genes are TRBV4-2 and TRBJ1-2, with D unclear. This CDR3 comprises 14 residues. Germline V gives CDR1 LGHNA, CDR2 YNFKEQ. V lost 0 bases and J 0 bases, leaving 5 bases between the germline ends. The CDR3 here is CASSQDVANYGYTF. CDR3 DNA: TGTGCCAGCAGCCAAGATGTGGCTAACTATGGCTACACCTTC.

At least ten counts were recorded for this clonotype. DNA for the CDR3: TGTGCCAGCAGTGAAGTGGCCGGGGATTTCAACGAGCAGTACTTC. Residues: CASSEVAGDFNEQYF. The chain employs TRBV6-1 and TRBJ2-7; possible D gene TRBD2, 5 bases. Germline V gene lookup returns CDR1 MNHNS and CDR2 SASEGT. V lost 1 base to trimming and J lost 5 bases, with 15 bases between them. CDR3 size: 15 residues.

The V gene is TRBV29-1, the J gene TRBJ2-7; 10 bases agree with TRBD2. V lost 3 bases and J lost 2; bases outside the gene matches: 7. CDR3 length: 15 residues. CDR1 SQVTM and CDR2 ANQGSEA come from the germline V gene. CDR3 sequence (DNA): TGCAGCGTTGAGACCAGGACTAGCGGTCCCTACGAGCAGTACTTC. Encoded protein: CSVETRTSGPYEQYF.

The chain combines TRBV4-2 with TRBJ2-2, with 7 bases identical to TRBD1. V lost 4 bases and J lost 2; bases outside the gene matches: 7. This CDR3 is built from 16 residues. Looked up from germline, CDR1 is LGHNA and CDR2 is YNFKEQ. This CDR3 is CASSLTGQVNTGELFF. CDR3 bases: TGTGCCAGCAGCCTTACAGGACAGGTCAACACCGGGGAGCTGTTTTTT.

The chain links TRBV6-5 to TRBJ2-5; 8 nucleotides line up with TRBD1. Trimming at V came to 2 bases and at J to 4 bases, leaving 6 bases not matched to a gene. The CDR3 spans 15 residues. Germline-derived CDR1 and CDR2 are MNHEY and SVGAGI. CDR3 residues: CASSYLTGGRETQYF. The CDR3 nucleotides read TGTGCCAGCAGTTACCTTACAGGGGGACGAGAGACCCAGTACTTC.

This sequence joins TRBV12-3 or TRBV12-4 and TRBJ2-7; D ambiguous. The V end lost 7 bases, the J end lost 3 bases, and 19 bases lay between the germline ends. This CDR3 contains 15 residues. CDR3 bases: TGTGCCAGCACGCTTGGCGGTGGGGAAGGCTACGAGCAGTACTTC. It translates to CASTLGGGEGYEQYF.

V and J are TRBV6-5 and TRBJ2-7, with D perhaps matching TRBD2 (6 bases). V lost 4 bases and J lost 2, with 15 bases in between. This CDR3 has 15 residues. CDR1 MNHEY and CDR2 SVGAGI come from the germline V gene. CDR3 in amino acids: CASSWTRPGAYEQYF. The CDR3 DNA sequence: TGTGCCAGCAGTTGGACCCGCCCGGGAGCCTACGAGCAGTACTTC.

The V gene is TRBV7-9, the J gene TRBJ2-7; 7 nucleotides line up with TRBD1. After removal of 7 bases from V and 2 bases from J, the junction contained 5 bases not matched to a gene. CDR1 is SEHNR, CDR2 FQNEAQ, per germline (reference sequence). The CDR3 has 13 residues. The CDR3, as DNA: TGTGCCAGCATAAGGGACAGAACCTACGAGCAGTACTTC. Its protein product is CASIRDRTYEQYF.

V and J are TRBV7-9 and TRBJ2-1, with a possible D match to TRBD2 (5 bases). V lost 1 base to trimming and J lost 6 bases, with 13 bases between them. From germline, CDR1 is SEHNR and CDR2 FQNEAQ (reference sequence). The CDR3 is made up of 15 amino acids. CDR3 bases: TGTGCCAGCAGCTTAGTACTAGAAGTCGCCAATGAGCAGTTCTTC. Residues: CASSLVLEVANEQFF.

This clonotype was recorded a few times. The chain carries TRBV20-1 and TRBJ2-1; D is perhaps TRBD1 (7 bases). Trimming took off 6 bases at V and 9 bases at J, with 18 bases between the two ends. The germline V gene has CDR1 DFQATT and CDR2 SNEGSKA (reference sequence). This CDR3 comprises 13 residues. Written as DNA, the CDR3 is TGCAGTGCCCAATGGGACTCAGGGGGTGAGCAGTTCTTC. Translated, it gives CSAQWDSGGEQFF.

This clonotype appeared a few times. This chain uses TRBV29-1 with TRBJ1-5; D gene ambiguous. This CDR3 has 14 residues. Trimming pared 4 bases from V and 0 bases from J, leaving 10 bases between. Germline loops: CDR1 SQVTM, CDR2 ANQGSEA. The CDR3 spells CSVVLSGSNQPQHF. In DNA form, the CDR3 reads TGCAGCGTTGTCTTGTCAGGTAGCAATCAGCCCCAGCATTTT.

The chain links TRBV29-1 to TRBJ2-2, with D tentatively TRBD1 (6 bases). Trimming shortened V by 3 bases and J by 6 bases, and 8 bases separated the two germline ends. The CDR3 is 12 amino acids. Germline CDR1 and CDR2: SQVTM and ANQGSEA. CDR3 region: CSVEGTPGELFF. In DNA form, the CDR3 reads TGCAGCGTTGAGGGGACACCCGGGGAGCTGTTTTTT.

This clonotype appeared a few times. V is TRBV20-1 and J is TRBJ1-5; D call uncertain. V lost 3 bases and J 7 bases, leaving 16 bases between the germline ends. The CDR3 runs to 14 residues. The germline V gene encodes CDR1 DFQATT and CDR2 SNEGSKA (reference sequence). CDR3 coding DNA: TGCAGTGCTAGCGTGAGAGCAGGTACGCAGCCCCAGCATTTT. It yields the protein CSASVRAGTQPQHF.

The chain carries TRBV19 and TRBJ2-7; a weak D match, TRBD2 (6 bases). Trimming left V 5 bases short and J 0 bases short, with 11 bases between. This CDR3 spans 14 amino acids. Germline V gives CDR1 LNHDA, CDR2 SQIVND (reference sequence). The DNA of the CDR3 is TGTGCCAGTAGTCACCCGGGGGTCTCCTACGAGCAGTACTTC. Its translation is CASSHPGVSYEQYF.

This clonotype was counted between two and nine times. CDR3 DNA: TGCAGTGCTAGACCCATCGGGGCGTACCAAGAGACCCAGTACTTC. It translates to CSARPIGAYQETQYF. This sequence joins TRBV20-1 and TRBJ2-5; D is perhaps TRBD1 or TRBD2 (5 bases each). This CDR3 region has 15 residues. The V gene lost 2 bases and the J gene lost 0 bases, with 13 bases spanning the gap. The germline gives CDR1 DFQATT, CDR2 SNEGSKA (reference sequence).

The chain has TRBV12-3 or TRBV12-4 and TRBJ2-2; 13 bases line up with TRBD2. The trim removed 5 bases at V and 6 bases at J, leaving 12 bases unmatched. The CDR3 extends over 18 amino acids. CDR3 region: CASSRSGTSGIKAGELFF. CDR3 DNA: TGTGCCAGCAGTCGATCCGGGACTAGCGGGATAAAAGCCGGGGAGCTGTTTTTT.

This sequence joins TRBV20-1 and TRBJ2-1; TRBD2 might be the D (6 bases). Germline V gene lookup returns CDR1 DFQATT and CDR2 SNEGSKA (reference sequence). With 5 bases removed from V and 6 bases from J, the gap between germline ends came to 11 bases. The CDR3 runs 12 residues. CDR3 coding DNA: TGCAGTGCTCCTCGCGGGACCAATGAGCAGTTCTTC. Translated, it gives CSAPRGTNEQFF.

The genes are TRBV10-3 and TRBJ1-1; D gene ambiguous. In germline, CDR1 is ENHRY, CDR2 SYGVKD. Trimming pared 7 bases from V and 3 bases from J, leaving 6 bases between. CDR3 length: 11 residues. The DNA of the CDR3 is TGTGCCATCAAGGAGGACACTGAAGCTTTCTTT. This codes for CAIKEDTEAFF.

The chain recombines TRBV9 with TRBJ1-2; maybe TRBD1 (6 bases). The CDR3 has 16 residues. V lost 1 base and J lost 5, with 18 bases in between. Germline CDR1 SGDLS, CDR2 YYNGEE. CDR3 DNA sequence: TGTGCCAGCAGCGTATCCCCCGAGGGCAGGGGTTATGGCTACACCTTC. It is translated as CASSVSPEGRGYGYTF. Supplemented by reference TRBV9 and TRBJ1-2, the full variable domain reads DSGVTQTPKHLITATGQRVTLRCSPRSGDLSVYWYQQSLDQGLQFLIQYYNGEERAKGNILERFSAQQFPDLHSELNLSSLELGDSALYFCASSVSPEGRGYGYTFGSGTRLTVV.

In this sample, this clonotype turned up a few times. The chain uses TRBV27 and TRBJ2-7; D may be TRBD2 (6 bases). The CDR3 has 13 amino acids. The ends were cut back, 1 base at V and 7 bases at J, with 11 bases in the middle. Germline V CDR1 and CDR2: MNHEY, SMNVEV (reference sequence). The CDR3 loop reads CASSLFPAGEQYF. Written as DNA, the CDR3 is TGTGCCAGCAGTTTATTCCCGGCGGGGGAGCAGTACTTC.

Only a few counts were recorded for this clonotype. CDR3 sequence (DNA): TGTGCCAGCAGTCTTTCGCGGTGGGGGAGCTCCTACGAGCAGTACTTC. Its translation: CASSLSRWGSSYEQYF. V and J are TRBV6-2 or TRBV6-3 and TRBJ2-7, with D perhaps assigned TRBD1 or TRBD2 (5 bases each). Germline V gives CDR1 MNHEY, CDR2 SVGEGT. The V end lost 5 bases, the J end lost 0 bases, and 17 bases lay between the germline ends. This CDR3 has 16 amino acids.

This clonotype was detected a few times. The CDR3 nucleotides read TGTGCCAGCAGTGATCCCACAGGGGACAATGAGCAGTTCTTC. Its protein product is CASSDPTGDNEQFF. This rearrangement joins TRBV25-1 to TRBJ2-1; TRBD1 aligns across 7 bases. The CDR3 has 14 residues. Trimming at V came to 3 bases and at J to 5 bases, leaving 4 bases not matched to a gene. From germline, CDR1 is MGHDK and CDR2 SYGVNS.

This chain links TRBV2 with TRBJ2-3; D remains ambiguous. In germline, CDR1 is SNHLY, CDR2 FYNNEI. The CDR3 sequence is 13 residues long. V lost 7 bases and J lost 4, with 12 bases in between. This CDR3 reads CASTRSVADTQYF. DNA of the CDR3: TGTGCCAGCACTCGCTCGGTCGCAGATACGCAGTATTTT. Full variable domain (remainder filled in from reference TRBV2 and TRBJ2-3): EPEVTQTPSHQVTQMGQEVILRCVPISNHLYFYWYRQILGQKVEFLVSFYNNEISEKSEIFDDQFSVERPDGSNFTLKIRSTKLEDSAMYFCASTRSVADTQYFGPGTRLTVL.

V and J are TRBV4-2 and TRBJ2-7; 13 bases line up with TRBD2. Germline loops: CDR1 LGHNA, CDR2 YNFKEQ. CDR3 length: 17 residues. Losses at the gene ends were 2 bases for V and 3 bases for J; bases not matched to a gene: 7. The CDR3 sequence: CASSQQMGLAGSYEQYF. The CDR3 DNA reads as TGTGCCAGCAGCCAACAAATGGGACTAGCGGGGAGCTACGAGCAGTACTTC.

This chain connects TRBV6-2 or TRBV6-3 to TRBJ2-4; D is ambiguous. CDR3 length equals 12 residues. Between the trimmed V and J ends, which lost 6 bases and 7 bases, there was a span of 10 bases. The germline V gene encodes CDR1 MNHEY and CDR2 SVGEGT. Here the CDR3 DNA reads TGTGCCAGCAGGGACCTTTTGAACATTCAGTACTTC. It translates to CASRDLLNIQYF.

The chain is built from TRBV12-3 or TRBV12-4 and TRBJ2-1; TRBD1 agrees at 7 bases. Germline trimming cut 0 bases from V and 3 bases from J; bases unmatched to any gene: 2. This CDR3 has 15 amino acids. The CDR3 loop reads CASSLATGNYNEQFF. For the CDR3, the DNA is TGTGCCAGCAGTTTAGCGACAGGGAACTACAATGAGCAGTTCTTC.

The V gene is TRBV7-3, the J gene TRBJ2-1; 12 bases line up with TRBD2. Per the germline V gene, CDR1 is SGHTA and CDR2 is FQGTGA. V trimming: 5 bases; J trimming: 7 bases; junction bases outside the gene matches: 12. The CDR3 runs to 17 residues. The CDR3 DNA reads TGTGCCAGCAGCCAGCCCCTGACTAGCGGGAGCGCGAATGAGCAGTTCTTC. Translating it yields CASSQPLTSGSANEQFF.

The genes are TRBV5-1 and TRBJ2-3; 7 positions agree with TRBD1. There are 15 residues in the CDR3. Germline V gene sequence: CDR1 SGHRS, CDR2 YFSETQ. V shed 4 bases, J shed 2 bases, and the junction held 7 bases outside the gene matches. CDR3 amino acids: CASSVGQRDTDTQYF. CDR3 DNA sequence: TGCGCCAGCAGCGTGGGACAGAGAGACACAGATACGCAGTATTTT.

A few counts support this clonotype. The CDR3 DNA reads TGTGCCAGCAGCGTAGGGCTAGCGGGAGTGGGAGAGACCCAGTACTTC. It encodes CASSVGLAGVGETQYF. The rearrangement uses TRBV9 and TRBJ2-5; 10 bases map to TRBD2. Germline CDR1 reads SGDLS; CDR2 reads YYNGEE. J was trimmed by 4 bases and V by 0 bases; bases with no gene match: 6. CDR3 length: 16 residues.

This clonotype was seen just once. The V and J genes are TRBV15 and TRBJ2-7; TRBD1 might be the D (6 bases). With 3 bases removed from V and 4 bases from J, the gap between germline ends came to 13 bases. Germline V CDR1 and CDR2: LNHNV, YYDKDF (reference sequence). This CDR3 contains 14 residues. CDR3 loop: CATSRLGAGYEQYF. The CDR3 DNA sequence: TGTGCCACCAGCAGGCTGGGGGCAGGTTACGAGCAGTACTTC.

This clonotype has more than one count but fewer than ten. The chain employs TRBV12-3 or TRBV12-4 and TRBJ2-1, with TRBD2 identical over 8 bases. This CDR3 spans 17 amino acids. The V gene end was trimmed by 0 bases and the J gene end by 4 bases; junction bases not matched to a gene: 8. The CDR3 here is CASSLAPGTSVYNEQFF. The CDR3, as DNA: TGTGCCAGCAGTTTAGCGCCCGGGACTAGTGTATACAATGAGCAGTTCTTC.